The 4 T cell receptor beta chains presented below share a single source sample, sequenced in a study of T cells after yellow fever vaccination. TCRdb called the 5' RACE reads again in MiXCR, with one record for every CDR3 protein. The sample consists of around 360,000 distinct CDR3 sequences, around a tenth of them appearing once. The material was PBMCs, obtained on the day of the first yellow fever vaccination. The receptor set was obtained from a man in his late teens or twenties who received the YFV17D yellow fever vaccine.

This clonotype showed up just once. The chain links TRBV6-1 to TRBJ2-5; TRBD2 matches 9 bases. V dropped 10 bases and J dropped 7; count of bases not matched to a gene: 10. In germline, CDR1 is MNHNS, CDR2 SASEGT. This CDR3 has 13 amino acids. This CDR3 reads CATSGTSRATQYF. The DNA of the CDR3 is TGTGCCACCAGCGGGACTAGCAGGGCGACCCAGTACTTC.

The chain links TRBV4-2 to TRBJ2-3; no clear D. With 0 bases removed from V and 6 bases from J, the gap between germline ends came to 10 bases. Germline values: CDR1 LGHNA, CDR2 YNFKEQ. The CDR3 is made up of 14 amino acids. The CDR3 sequence is CASSQDPPQDTQYF. As DNA, the CDR3 is TGTGCCAGCAGCCAAGACCCACCACAGGATACGCAGTATTTT.

This clonotype was seen only a few times. The chain recombines TRBV11-2 with TRBJ2-7; TRBD2 matches 7 bases. CDR3 length: 12 residues. CDR1 SGHAT and CDR2 FQNNGV come from the germline V gene. In nucleotides, the CDR3 is TGTGCCAGCAGCTTGGGGGGACTACCCGTAGACGTC. Residues: CASSLGGLPVDV.

In this sample, this clonotype turned up many times. The V and J genes are TRBV7-6 and TRBJ1-5; no clear D. This CDR3 region has 13 residues. Trimming pared 4 bases from V and 3 bases from J, leaving 7 bases between. CDR1 and CDR2 (germline): SGHVS, FNYEAQ. In nucleotides, the CDR3 is TGTGCCAGCAGCTCCGAACCCAATCAGCCCCAGCATTTT. Translation gives CASSSEPNQPQHF. Variable domain in full (rest from reference TRBV7-6 and TRBJ1-5): GAGVSQSPRYKVTKRGQDVALRCDPISGHVSLYWYRQALGQGPEFLTYFNYEAQQDKSGLPNDRFSAERPEGSISTLTIQRTEQRDSAMYRCASSSEPNQPQHFGDGTRLSIL.